The clone carrying this T cell receptor (beta chain) was observed a few times. This entry belongs to a study of tumor and adjacent non-tumor tissue in lung cancer. Study information: Histology: 12 adenocarcinoma, a couple of squamous cell carcinoma, 1 small cell lung cancer.

RNA was extracted from bulk tissue without any cell sorting. More than 3 cm separated this lung sample from the edge of the tumor. The J segment lost 5 bases and the V segment lost 6 bases, leaving 12 bases of the junction unmatched. CDR3 size: 16 residues. Looked up from germline, CDR1 is SGHAT and CDR2 is FQNNGV. TCRbeta libraries were built with three rounds of nested PCR, modified from ARM-PCR. TCRdb re-called the multiplex PCR reads with MiXCR, one entry per CDR3 protein. The sample shows some 97,000 distinct CDR3 sequences, approximately 60% of them seen only once. The sample taken for sequencing was distant non-tumor lung tissue. The chain carries TRBV11-2 and TRBJ2-2; the match to TRBD1 covers 7 bases. The receptor comes from a man in his thirties or forties with non-small cell lung cancer. CDR3 coding DNA: TGTGCCAGCAGGGAAGGAGACAGGGAGCTTACCGGGGAGCTGTTTTTT. It specifies CASREGDRELTGELFF.